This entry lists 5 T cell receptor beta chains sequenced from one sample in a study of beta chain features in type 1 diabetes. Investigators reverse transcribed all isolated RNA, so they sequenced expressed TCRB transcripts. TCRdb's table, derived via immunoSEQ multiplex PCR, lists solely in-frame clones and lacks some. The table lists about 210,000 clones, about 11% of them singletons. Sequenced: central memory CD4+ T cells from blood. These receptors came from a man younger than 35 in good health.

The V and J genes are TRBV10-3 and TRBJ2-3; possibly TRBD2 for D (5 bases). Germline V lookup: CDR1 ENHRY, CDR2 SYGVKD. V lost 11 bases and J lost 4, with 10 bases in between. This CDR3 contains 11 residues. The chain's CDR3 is CAAGGPDTQYF. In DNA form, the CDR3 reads TGTGCCGCCGGAGGTCCAGATACGCAGTATTTT.

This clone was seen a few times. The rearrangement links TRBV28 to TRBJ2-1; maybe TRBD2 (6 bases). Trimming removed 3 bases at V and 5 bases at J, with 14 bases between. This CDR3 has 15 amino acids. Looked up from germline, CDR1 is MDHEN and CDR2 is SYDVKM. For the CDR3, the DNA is TGTGCCAGCAGTTTTTTTAGCGGCAGACACAATGAGCAGTTCTTC. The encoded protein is CASSFFSGRHNEQFF. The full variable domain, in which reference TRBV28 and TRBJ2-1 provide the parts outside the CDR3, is DVKVTQSSRYLVKRTGEKVFLECVQDMDHENMFWYRQDPGLGLRLIYFSYDVKMKEKGDIPEGYSVSREKKERFSLILESASTNQTSMYLCASSFFSGRHNEQFFGPGTRLTVL.

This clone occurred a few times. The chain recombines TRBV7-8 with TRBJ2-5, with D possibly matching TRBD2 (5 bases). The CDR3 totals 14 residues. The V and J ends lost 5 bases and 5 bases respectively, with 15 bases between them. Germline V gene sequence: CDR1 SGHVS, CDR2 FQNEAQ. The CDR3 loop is CASSQDSWGETQYF. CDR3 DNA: TGTGCCAGCAGCCAGGACTCCTGGGGTGAGACCCAGTACTTC.

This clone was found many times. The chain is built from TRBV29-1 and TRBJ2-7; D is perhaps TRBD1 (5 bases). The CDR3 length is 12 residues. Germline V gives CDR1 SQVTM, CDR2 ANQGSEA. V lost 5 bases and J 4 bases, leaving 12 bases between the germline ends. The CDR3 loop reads CSVTGGRYEQYF. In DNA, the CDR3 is TGCAGCGTTACAGGCGGACGATACGAGCAGTACTTC.

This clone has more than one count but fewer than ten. DNA for the CDR3: TGTGCCAGCAGCGTTAGAGGGTGGGGACAGGCCGGGTGGGGCAATGAGCAGTTCTTC. Protein product: CASSVRGWGQAGWGNEQFF. The rearrangement joins TRBV9 to TRBJ2-1, with TRBD1 matching 8 bases. J lost 6 bases, V lost 2 bases, and 19 bases had no gene match. The CDR3 contains 19 residues. The germline gives CDR1 SGDLS, CDR2 YYNGEE.